The 30 T cell receptor beta chains in this list originate from one sample, sequenced in a study of beta chain features in type 1 diabetes. Points from the study as a whole: A moderate, significant TCRB CDR3 shortening appeared in type 1 diabetes across four CD4+ subsets.

For these receptors, no antigen is known. Every bit of the isolated RNA underwent reverse transcription, so sequencing read expressed TCRB transcripts. Assay: immunoSEQ multiplex PCR; the TCRdb copy retains only in-frame clones and omits some. Of under 350,000 clones in the sample, 13% to 15% were seen once. Sequenced: naive CD4+ T cells from blood. The receptors originated from a man aged 25 to 40 with type 1 diabetes.

The rearrangement links TRBV7-6 to TRBJ1-5; D may be TRBD1 (5 bases). From germline, CDR1 is SGHVS and CDR2 FNYEAQ. The CDR3 sequence is 13 residues long. Trimming stripped 5 bases from V and 7 bases from J, with 12 bases between. CDR3 sequence: CASSLVGGQPQHF. The CDR3, as DNA: TGTGCCAGCAGCCTAGTCGGGGGGCAGCCCCAGCATTTT. Drawing the rest from reference TRBV7-6 and TRBJ1-5, the complete variable domain is GAGVSQSPRYKVTKRGQDVALRCDPISGHVSLYWYRQALGQGPEFLTYFNYEAQQDKSGLPNDRFSAERPEGSISTLTIQRTEQRDSAMYRCASSLVGGQPQHFGDGTRLSIL.

This clone was picked up a small number of times. V is TRBV5-6 and J is TRBJ2-7, with TRBD1 matching 12 bases. This CDR3 is built from 14 residues. V lost 6 bases to trimming and J lost 4 bases; unmatched junction nucleotides: 5. Germline-derived CDR1 and CDR2 are SGHDT and YYEEEE. The CDR3 region is CASTGTGGQYEQYF. The CDR3 DNA sequence: TGTGCCAGCACCGGGACAGGGGGCCAATACGAGCAGTACTTC.

There are a few counts of this clone. The rearrangement joins TRBV27 to TRBJ2-4; 8 bases match TRBD1. Germline assignment: CDR1 MNHEY and CDR2 SMNVEV (reference sequence). V was pared by 4 bases and J by 0 bases, with 2 bases of the junction left unmatched. The CDR3 is 15 amino acids. CDR3 in DNA: TGTGCCAGCAGTTGGACAGGGCTAGCCAAAAACATTCAGTACTTC. Translating gives CASSWTGLAKNIQYF.

This clone was observed a few times. This chain uses TRBV29-1 with TRBJ2-3; D is undetermined. This CDR3 is built from 14 residues. Germline values: CDR1 SQVTM, CDR2 ANQGSEA. V was pared by 7 bases and J by 1 base, with 15 bases between. The CDR3 loop is CSAAVALGTDTQYF. CDR3 DNA sequence: TGCAGCGCTGCGGTAGCCTTAGGCACAGATACGCAGTATTTT.

In its sample, this clone was seen a few times. CDR3 sequence reads: CASSQSGSGSRAGELFF. The CDR3 DNA reads TGTGCCAGCAGCCAGAGCGGGAGCGGTTCGAGGGCCGGGGAGCTGTTTTTT. This chain links TRBV7-9 with TRBJ2-2; 8 bases line up with TRBD2. The CDR3 runs to 17 residues. The trim removed 5 bases at V and 6 bases at J, leaving 14 bases unmatched. Germline V gene sequence: CDR1 SEHNR, CDR2 FQNEAQ (reference sequence).

This clone was seen more than once but under ten times. The identical CDR3 is also encoded by other nucleotide sequences in the sample. The V call is TRBV28, the J call TRBJ2-5, with D hard to call. V lost 2 bases, J lost 2 bases, and 6 bases lay in between. The germline V gene has CDR1 MDHEN and CDR2 SYDVKM. CDR3 length: 13 amino acids. CDR3 residues: CASSLPVQETQYF. CDR3 nucleotides: TGTGCCAGCAGTTTACCTGTACAAGAGACCCAGTACTTC.

The CDR3 DNA reads as TGTGCCAGCAGCCTGGGGACAGGACAAGAGACCCAGTACTTC. Translating it yields CASSLGTGQETQYF. V usage is TRBV11-2 and J usage is TRBJ2-5, with TRBD1 matching over 8 bases. Germline V gene lookup returns CDR1 SGHAT and CDR2 FQNNGV. CDR3 length: 14 amino acids. The V and J ends lost 5 bases and 2 bases, in that order; junction bases with no gene match: 4.

This chain connects TRBV5-1 to TRBJ2-1; D is unresolved. The germline V and J ends were trimmed by 5 bases and 7 bases, with 13 bases remaining between them. This CDR3 is 13 amino acids long. The germline gives CDR1 SGHRS, CDR2 YFSETQ. The CDR3 DNA is TGCGCCAGCAGTCCTGACAACTCGAATGAGCAGTTCTTC. This gives the protein CASSPDNSNEQFF.

There are a few counts of this clone. This same CDR3 is encoded by further DNA sequences in the sample. The chain is built from TRBV30 and TRBJ2-7; 8 bases match TRBD1. The CDR3 has 12 amino acids. Germline V gene sequence: CDR1 GTSNPN, CDR2 SVGIG (reference sequence). The V gene end was trimmed by 3 bases and the J gene end by 4 bases; junction bases not matched to a gene: 2. CDR3 loop: CAWSTGGYEQYF. For the CDR3, the DNA is TGTGCCTGGAGCACAGGGGGTTACGAGCAGTACTTC.

The chain employs TRBV29-1 and TRBJ2-4; D gene unclear. Germline V gives CDR1 SQVTM, CDR2 ANQGSEA. The V end was cut by 5 bases, the J end by 6 bases, with 8 bases between. The CDR3 totals 11 residues. The CDR3 coding sequence is TGCAGCGTTAGAGTTCCAAACATTCAGTACTTC. Encoded protein: CSVRVPNIQYF.

This clone was counted between two and nine times. This chain links TRBV28 with TRBJ2-7, with a weak D call TRBD2 (5 bases). Per germline, CDR1 MDHEN and CDR2 SYDVKM. The CDR3 totals 14 residues. Deletions cut 1 base from V and 4 bases from J, with 11 bases between. CDR3 amino acids: CASSLSGIGYEQYF. The CDR3 region has the DNA TGTGCCAGCAGTTTATCGGGGATCGGTTACGAGCAGTACTTC.

This clone was counted only a few times. The chain joins TRBV6-5 to TRBJ2-2, with 8 bases lining up with TRBD1. Germline V gene sequence: CDR1 MNHEY, CDR2 SVGAGI. J gave up 6 bases and V 5 bases, and 5 bases lay outside the gene matches. The CDR3 totals 14 residues. As DNA, the CDR3 is TGTGCCAGCAGTCCTAGGACAGGGCCCGGGGAGCTGTTTTTT. It encodes CASSPRTGPGELFF.

V is TRBV5-1 and J is TRBJ2-5; 9 positions agree with TRBD1. The trim removed 4 bases at V and 4 bases at J, leaving 2 bases unmatched. CDR3 length equals 13 residues. The germline V gene encodes CDR1 SGHRS and CDR2 YFSETQ. The CDR3 loop is CASSKGQGETQYF. DNA of the CDR3: TGCGCCAGCAGCAAGGGACAGGGAGAGACCCAGTACTTC.

This chain connects TRBV28 to TRBJ1-5, with 7 positions matching TRBD1. V was pared by 3 bases and J by 6 bases, with 5 bases of the junction left unmatched. The V gene's germline CDR1 is MDHEN and CDR2 SYDVKM. The CDR3 consists of 14 residues. CDR3 nucleotides: TGTGCCAGCAGTTTCCCGACAGGGCCTCAGCCCCAGCATTTT. Its protein is CASSFPTGPQPQHF.

This clone was seen only a few times. The gene calls are TRBV15 and TRBJ2-6; a possible D gene is TRBD2 (7 bases). Trimming removed 1 base at V and 2 bases at J, with 9 bases between. Per germline, CDR1 LNHNV and CDR2 YYDKDF (reference sequence). This CDR3 region has 16 residues. CDR3 region: CATSRVGGPGANVLTF. CDR3 sequence (DNA): TGTGCCACCAGCAGAGTGGGGGGGCCTGGGGCCAACGTCCTGACTTTC.

The J gene is TRBJ1-4, the V gene TRBV10-3; 8 nucleotides agree with TRBD1. The trim removed 10 bases at V and 5 bases at J, leaving 6 bases unmatched. This CDR3 is built from 13 residues. Germline CDR1 is ENHRY and CDR2 is SYGVKD. Here the CDR3 reads CASGQGLNEKLFF. CDR3 nucleotide sequence: TGTGCCAGCGGACAGGGACTAAATGAAAAACTGTTTTTT.

V usage is TRBV11-2 and J usage is TRBJ2-2; the match to TRBD2 covers 7 bases. The V and J ends lost 6 bases and 0 bases, in that order; junction bases with no gene match: 4. This CDR3 spans 15 amino acids. CDR1 SGHAT and CDR2 FQNNGV come from the germline V gene. CDR3 sequence (DNA): TGTGCCAGCAGGGTTACTAGCGCGAACACCGGGGAGCTGTTTTTT. It encodes CASRVTSANTGELFF.

This clone has only a few counts. This chain uses TRBV30 with TRBJ2-1; 9 bases fit TRBD2. Losses at the gene ends were 2 bases for V and 1 base for J; bases not matched to a gene: 3. Germline lookup yields CDR1 GTSNPN and CDR2 SVGIG (reference sequence). The CDR3 consists of 15 residues. Here the CDR3 reads CAWSISGRSYNEQFF. CDR3 in DNA: TGTGCCTGGAGTATAAGCGGGAGGTCCTACAATGAGCAGTTCTTC.

This clone was found a few times. In nucleotides, the CDR3 is TGTGCCAGCAGCTTGGATTGGGGCGCGTACTATGGCTACACCTTC. This codes for CASSLDWGAYYGYTF. The rearrangement uses TRBV5-6 and TRBJ1-2; possible D gene TRBD1, 5 bases. The CDR3 is 15 amino acids. The germline V and J ends were trimmed by 0 bases and 3 bases, with 12 bases remaining between them. The germline CDR1 and CDR2 sequences are SGHDT and YYEEEE.

This clone was seen more than once but under ten times. The chain carries TRBV5-1 and TRBJ2-1; TRBD2 matches 10 bases. Trimming at V came to 4 bases and at J to 8 bases, leaving 9 bases not matched to a gene. The germline CDR1 and CDR2 sequences are SGHRS and YFSETQ. CDR3 length: 15 residues. This CDR3 is CASSTAGGPGDEQFF. The CDR3 nucleotides read TGCGCCAGCAGCACAGCGGGAGGGCCGGGCGATGAGCAGTTCTTC.

This clone was recorded a few times. This sequence joins TRBV12-5 and TRBJ2-1; 8 nucleotides agree with TRBD1. The trim removed 6 bases at V and 3 bases at J, leaving 13 bases unmatched. The CDR3 is 17 residues long. The V gene's germline CDR1 is LGHNT and CDR2 FRNRAP. In nucleotides, the CDR3 is TGTGCTAGTGGCCAGGTAGGGGACAGGCCCTTCTACAATGAGCAGTTCTTC. Residues: CASGQVGDRPFYNEQFF.

A few counts support this clone. This chain links TRBV20-1 with TRBJ1-1, with a possible D match to TRBD1 (6 bases). The germline V and J ends were trimmed by 5 bases and 4 bases, with 8 bases remaining between them. This CDR3 has 11 residues. Germline values: CDR1 DFQATT, CDR2 SNEGSKA (reference sequence). The CDR3 bases are TGCAGTGCTGCACAGGGCACTGAAGCTTTCTTT. This sequence encodes CSAAQGTEAFF.

The sample holds a few counts of this clone. The rearrangement joins TRBV7-3 to TRBJ2-3; weak D call: TRBD1 (6 bases). The CDR3 contains 14 residues. The germline V and J ends were trimmed by 5 bases and 6 bases, with 15 bases remaining between them. Germline V gene lookup returns CDR1 SGHTA and CDR2 FQGTGA. CDR3 protein: CASSPQGGADTQYF. CDR3 coding DNA: TGTGCCAGCAGCCCACAAGGGGGAGCGGATACGCAGTATTTT.

In this sample, this clone turned up a few times. The chain has TRBV7-9 and TRBJ1-2; D is uncertain. The CDR3 loop spans 14 amino acids. V gave up 4 bases and J gave up 0 bases, with 9 bases separating them. CDR1 is SEHNR and CDR2 is FQNEAQ in the germline V gene (reference sequence). The CDR3 nucleotides read TGTGCCAGCAGCTACAGCGGGGCTAACTATGGCTACACCTTC. It encodes CASSYSGANYGYTF.

The genes are TRBV28 and TRBJ2-3; 7 positions match TRBD2. The germline V gene encodes CDR1 MDHEN and CDR2 SYDVKM. J lost 2 bases, V lost 6 bases, and 5 bases had no gene match. The CDR3 loop spans 14 amino acids. CDR3 in amino acids: CASRSGTHTDTQYF. As DNA, the CDR3 is TGTGCCAGCAGGAGCGGGACGCACACAGATACGCAGTATTTT. Full variable domain (remainder filled in from reference TRBV28 and TRBJ2-3): DVKVTQSSRYLVKRTGEKVFLECVQDMDHENMFWYRQDPGLGLRLIYFSYDVKMKEKGDIPEGYSVSREKKERFSLILESASTNQTSMYLCASRSGTHTDTQYFGPGTRLTVL.

J is TRBJ2-5 and V is TRBV2, with 7 bases fitting TRBD1. Germline CDR1 is SNHLY and CDR2 is FYNNEI. V trimming: 7 bases; J trimming: 7 bases; junction bases outside the gene matches: 6. This CDR3 comprises 12 residues. The CDR3 reads CASKLQGSTQYF. The CDR3 nucleotides are TGTGCCAGCAAGCTACAGGGGTCGACCCAGTACTTC.

This chain connects TRBV4-1 to TRBJ2-5; D is perhaps TRBD2 (6 bases). V lost 1 base and J 5 bases, leaving 17 bases between the germline ends. Germline assignment: CDR1 MGHRA and CDR2 YSYEKL. CDR3 length equals 16 residues. The CDR3 is CASSQGGVTGWETQYF. Here the CDR3 DNA reads TGCGCCAGCAGCCAAGGCGGGGTTACTGGTTGGGAGACCCAGTACTTC.

This clone occurred a few times. The chain recombines TRBV5-4 with TRBJ1-2, with D possibly TRBD1 on 5 matching bases. The CDR3 length is 14 residues. Trimming stripped 4 bases from V and 4 bases from J, with 14 bases between. CDR1 and CDR2 from the germline V gene are SGHNT and YYREEE (reference sequence). The CDR3 nucleotides read TGTGCCAGCAGCACCCTGCGTGGGGCCTATGGCTACACCTTC. Residues: CASSTLRGAYGYTF. The variable domain in full, with the rest retrieved from reference TRBV5-4 and TRBJ1-2, is ETGVTQSPTHLIKTRGQQVTLRCSSQSGHNTVSWYQQALGQGPQFIFQYYREEENGRGNFPPRFSGLQFPNYSSELNVNALELDDSALYLCASSTLRGAYGYTFGSGTRLTVV.

The chain has TRBV7-9 and TRBJ2-7; a possible D gene is TRBD2 (6 bases). The CDR3 consists of 11 residues. CDR1 and CDR2 (germline): SEHNR, FQNEAQ (reference sequence). Trimming cost V 5 bases and J 9 bases, with 11 bases left between them. CDR3 residues: CASSTGTAQYF. The CDR3 region has the DNA TGTGCCAGCAGCACCGGGACTGCGCAGTACTTC.

This chain uses TRBV19 with TRBJ1-5, with D hard to call. CDR1 is LNHDA and CDR2 is SQIVND in the germline V gene (reference sequence). V was shortened by 7 bases and J by 7 bases, with 17 bases between the two germline ends. The CDR3 totals 14 residues. The CDR3 DNA is TGTGCCAGTACCGTAGGCCGCGGTCTACAGCCCCAGCATTTT. Amino acids: CASTVGRGLQPQHF.